Presented here are 4 T cell receptor beta chains from one specimen sequenced in a study of shared clonotypes between healthy human individuals. Generated by immunoSEQ multiplex PCR, the TCRdb table keeps only in-frame clones and is missing some. The sample has around 2.1 million clones, about 92% seen once. It was CD45RO-negative cells, positively selected for CCR7, that made up naive CD8 cells, with terminally differentiated effector memory CD45RA+ cells excluded. Sample: naive CD8+ T cells from PBMCs. The receptors stem from a man between 18 and 35 years old in good health. Some clones in this sample may be carry-over from other donors' samples.

This chain joins TRBV7-8 and TRBJ1-1; D gene ambiguous. Germline values: CDR1 SGHVS, CDR2 FQNEAQ. The V end was cut by 2 bases, the J end by 10 bases, with 14 bases between. The CDR3 spans 13 residues. The CDR3 DNA is TGTGCCAGCAGCTTATCCCGACTCGAGCGAGCTTTCTTT. Protein sequence: CASSLSRLERAFF.

Notes on this clone: This CDR3 is also generated by other DNA sequences in the sample. This chain connects TRBV6-5 to TRBJ1-1; D remains unclear. Germline lookup yields CDR1 MNHEY and CDR2 SVGAGI. V was shortened by 2 bases and J by 1 base, with 5 bases between the two germline ends. The CDR3 consists of 13 residues. The CDR3 loop is CASSYGENTEAFF. CDR3 coding DNA: TGTGCCAGCAGTTACGGGGAGAACACTGAAGCTTTCTTT.

The table lists this clone with a count of one. The chain joins TRBV4-3 to TRBJ1-1, with 7 bases fitting TRBD1. Per germline, CDR1 LGHNA and CDR2 YSLEER. There are 17 residues in the CDR3. After removal of 3 bases from V and 0 bases from J, the junction contained 10 bases not matched to a gene. The CDR3 spells CASSHSGTAVMNTEAFF. DNA of the CDR3: TGCGCCAGCAGCCACTCCGGGACAGCAGTTATGAACACTGAAGCTTTCTTT.

This clone has a single count. The rearrangement joins TRBV10-3 to TRBJ2-7; no reliable D call. The CDR3 is 12 amino acids. The germline CDR1 and CDR2 sequences are ENHRY and SYGVKD. Trimming removed 4 bases from V and 3 bases from J, with 7 bases in between. DNA for the CDR3: TGTGCCATCAGTGTCAATCTCTACGAGCAGTACTTC. This sequence encodes CAISVNLYEQYF.